This TCR beta chain was sequenced for a study of T-cell reconstitution after alpha-beta-depleted transplantation in children. The germline V and J ends were trimmed by 8 bases and 4 bases, with 11 bases remaining between them. This CDR3 contains 11 residues. In germline, CDR1 is DFQATT, CDR2 SNEGSKA (reference sequence). The TCRbeta library was prepared with unique molecular identifiers. TCRdb re-called the PCR reads with MiXCR, one entry per CDR3 protein. Of approximately 270,000 distinct CDR3 sequences in the sample, 20% to 30% were seen once. Sequences were derived from PBMCs, mostly from graft donor cells, sampled 360 days after TCRalphabeta/CD19-depleted stem cell transplant. V usage is TRBV20-1 and J usage is TRBJ1-1; D remains ambiguous. The sequence came from a female patient aged 2-10 years who had a stem cell transplant for congenital amegakaryocytic thrombocytopenia, so the T cells may come from the graft donor. The CDR3 sequence: CSSEWVTEAFF. The DNA of the CDR3 is TGCAGTAGCGAGTGGGTCACTGAAGCTTTCTTT.